A selection of T cell receptor beta chains follows, all from one sample in a study of blood T cell repertoires in COVID-19. Sequencing used immunoSEQ multiplex PCR; TCRdb keeps in-frame clones, though not all of them. This sample yields 200,000 to 250,000 clones, of which 70% to 90% are seen a single time; 3.5% to 4% belongs to the top ten. The sequenced material came from PBMCs or T cells enriched from blood (not recorded which). All receptors come from a woman in her thirties or forties with acute COVID-19. Both conserved end residues are part of each CDR3. Fields, in order: J gene, clone size, D gene, V gene, CDR3 DNA, CDR3 protein. D genes are given only for firm matches. The listing skips clone size in some rows; elsewhere it reads once, few, many or a size class.

TRBJ2-7 | - | TRBD1 | TRBV28 | TGTGCCAGCACCCCAAATGCGCGACAGGGAAAGCGTCCGGACTTC | CASTPNARQGKRPDF
TRBJ2-1 | - | - | TRBV2 | TGTGCCAGCACACGGGGGACAGAATACAATGAGCAGTTCTTC | CASTRGTEYNEQFF
TRBJ2-1 | few | TRBD2 | TRBV19 | TGTGCCAAGATACATTTCGGACTAGCGGTGGGGTACAATGAGCAGTTCTTC | CAKIHFGLAVGYNEQFF
TRBJ2-1 | - | TRBD2 | TRBV4-3 | TGCGCCAGCAGCCAAAGGCTTTTCGGGACTAGCGACAATGAGCAGTTCTTC | CASSQRLFGTSDNEQFF
TRBJ2-1 | - | - | TRBV28 | TGTGCCAGCAGCAGCCCGACCAGGGAGCAGTTCTTC | CASSSPTREQFF
TRBJ1-2 | - | TRBD1 | TRBV4-3 | TGCGCCAGCAGCCAAGAAAGACAGGGTCGAGGGGGCTACACCTTC | CASSQERQGRGGYTF
TRBJ2-7 | once | TRBD1 | TRBV28 | TGTGCCAGCAGCACAGACAGGGGCGAGCAGTACTTC | CASSTDRGEQYF
TRBJ2-3 | - | - | TRBV28 | TGTGCCAGCAGTTTGGTCGGCGGAGGCACAGATACGCAGTATTTT | CASSLVGGGTDTQYF
TRBJ1-1 | - | - | TRBV7-9 | TGTGCCAGCAGCTTAGCGGAGGGACGGAACACTGAAGCTTTCTTT | CASSLAEGRNTEAFF
TRBJ1-1 | - | - | TRBV28 | TGTGCCAGCAGTTTACTATTTCTAAAGGCTTTCTTT | CASSLLFLKAFF
TRBJ1-1 | - | - | TRBV29-1 | TGCAGCGTTGTTCGGGTGGACACTGAAGCTTTCTTT | CSVVRVDTEAFF
TRBJ2-3 | few | TRBD1 | TRBV5-1 | TGCGCCAGCACTCCTACCGGGACAGGGGGCACAGATACGCAGTATTTT | CASTPTGTGGTDTQYF
TRBJ2-1 | - | - | TRBV6-2/TRBV6-3 | TGTGCCAGCGGTTCAGGGGGAGCGGGCTCCCATGAGCAGTTCTTC | CASGSGGAGSHEQFF
TRBJ2-1 | - | TRBD2 | TRBV28 | TGTGCCAGCAGGGAAGGACTAGCGGTTCCCTCCTACAATGAGCAGTTCTTC | CASREGLAVPSYNEQFF
TRBJ2-7 | - | TRBD1 | TRBV7-2 | TGTGCCAGCAGCTCCCCACAGGGGGTTCACTACGAGCAGTACTTC | CASSSPQGVHYEQYF
TRBJ2-6 | - | - | TRBV4-3 | TGCGCCAGCAGCCAAGATCTGCCAGGGGCTGGGGCCAACGTCCTGACTTTC | CASSQDLPGAGANVLTF
TRBJ2-1 | - | TRBD2 | TRBV7-3 | TGTGCCAGCAGCTCCTTCCAAGCGGGGGGCAATGAGCAGTTCTTC | CASSSFQAGGNEQFF
TRBJ1-2 | - | - | TRBV29-1 | TGCAGCGTTGAACCTCTCTCCCAGGGCTACACCTTC | CSVEPLSQGYTF
TRBJ2-2 | - | TRBD2 | TRBV28 | TGTGCCAGCAGTTTAGGGACTAGCGCGAACACCGGGGAGCTGTTTTTT | CASSLGTSANTGELFF
TRBJ2-1 | - | - | TRBV29-1 | TGCAGCGTTGAGGGCAGTATCCCTTACAATGAGCAGTTCTTC | CSVEGSIPYNEQFF
TRBJ2-1 | - | TRBD2 | TRBV10-3 | TGTGCCATCAGGGGGACTAGCGGGAGCTCCTACAATGAGCAGTTCTTC | CAIRGTSGSSYNEQFF
TRBJ2-7 | - | - | TRBV7-3 | TGTGCCAGCAGCTTAGCGGGAATGGGGACCGGCGAGCAGTACTTC | CASSLAGMGTGEQYF
TRBJ1-5 | - | - | TRBV4-1 | TGCGCCAGCAGCCCGACAGCCTATAGCAATCAGCCCCAGCATTTT | CASSPTAYSNQPQHF
TRBJ2-1 | - | TRBD2 | TRBV28 | TGTGCCAGCAGTTTAGCGGGAGGACGACGACGGGTAGCAGACAATGAGCAGTTCTTC | CASSLAGGRRRVADNEQFF
TRBJ2-2 | - | TRBD2 | TRBV4-2 | TGTGCCAGCAGCCAATCAATCGGGAGGGCTGGTTCGAACACCGGGGAGCTGTTTTTT | CASSQSIGRAGSNTGELFF
TRBJ2-6 | once | - | TRBV2 | TGTGCCAGCAGTGAGTGGGGGGCTGGGGCCAACGTCCTGACTTTC | CASSEWGAGANVLTF
TRBJ2-1 | - | - | TRBV7-9 | TGTGCCAGCAGCTTAGTGGACTCCTATGTGACCTACAATGAGCAGTTCTTC | CASSLVDSYVTYNEQFF
TRBJ2-5 | - | TRBD2 | TRBV7-3 | TGTGCCAGCAGCAAGGGACTAGCGGACCAAGAGACCCAGTACTTC | CASSKGLADQETQYF
TRBJ2-1 | - | TRBD1 | TRBV7-3 | TGTGCCAGCAGCTTCAGGGGGACCCATGAGCAGTTCTTC | CASSFRGTHEQFF
TRBJ1-1 | - | - | TRBV5-1 | TGCGCCAGCAGCCTGTACCAGGGATCCACTGAAGCTTTCTTT | CASSLYQGSTEAFF
TRBJ2-1 | - | - | TRBV6-2/TRBV6-3 | TGTGCCAGCAGTTACTCGTGTGACGGGGAGCCCCTAAATGAGCAGTTCTTC | CASSYSCDGEPLNEQFF
TRBJ2-7 | - | - | TRBV14 | TGTGCCAGCAGCCAAGATGCGAACTCCTACGAGCAGTACTTC | CASSQDANSYEQYF
TRBJ1-2 | - | TRBD1 | TRBV5-4 | TGTGCCAGCAGCCGAGGGACAGCTAACTATGGCTACACCTTC | CASSRGTANYGYTF
TRBJ2-3 | few | - | TRBV2 | TGTGCCAGCAGTGCGAGTCCAGGAGATACGCAGTATTTT | CASSASPGDTQYF
TRBJ2-2 | - | TRBD2 | TRBV3-1/TRBV3-2 | TGTGCCAGCAGCCAAGATGCCAGCGGGGGGTACTTCACCGGGGAGCTGTTTTTT | CASSQDASGGYFTGELFF
TRBJ2-7 | once | - | TRBV7-2 | TGTGCCAGCACCCCATGGGCGGACACCTACGAGCAGTACTTC | CASTPWADTYEQYF
TRBJ2-7 | - | TRBD2 | TRBV27 | TGTGCCAGCAGTTCTAGCCGGACTAGCGTATACTACGAGCAGTACTTC | CASSSSRTSVYYEQYF
TRBJ1-5 | once | - | TRBV24-1 | TGTGCCACCGGGGGAGGGGGGACCAATCAGCCCCAGCATTTT | CATGGGGTNQPQHF
TRBJ1-6 | once | - | TRBV7-2 | TGTGCCAGCAGCTCACAGGGTCTGTATAATTCACCCCTCCACTTT | CASSSQGLYNSPLHF
TRBJ2-7 | - | - | TRBV5-6 | TGTGCCAGCAGCTCGGGCCTTAAAGGGGTGAGTGAGCAGTACTTC | CASSSGLKGVSEQYF
TRBJ2-5 | - | TRBD2 | TRBV19 | TGTGCCAGTAGTAACCCACCTAGCGGGAGGGGAGAGACCCAGTACTTC | CASSNPPSGRGETQYF
TRBJ2-1 | - | - | TRBV3-1/TRBV3-2 | TGTGCCAGCAGCCACTCTATCTCTAAAGCGGCCAATGAGCAGTTCTTC | CASSHSISKAANEQFF
TRBJ2-1 | - | - | TRBV6-5 | TGTGCCAGCAGGGCCTCCACAGGGTGGGATGAGCAGTTCTTC | CASRASTGWDEQFF
TRBJ1-1 | - | TRBD1 | TRBV13 | TGTGCCAGCAGCTTAGGTACAGGGGGTATCCGGGTAAAAGCTTTCTTT | CASSLGTGGIRVKAFF
TRBJ2-7 | - | - | TRBV4-1 | TGCGCCAGCAGCCAAGGAGGGAAGACTTCCTACGAGCAGTACTTC | CASSQGGKTSYEQYF
TRBJ2-1 | - | TRBD2 | TRBV5-1 | TGCGCCAGCAGCGGCAATAGCGGGCTAGAGCAGTTCTTC | CASSGNSGLEQFF
TRBJ2-7 | - | - | TRBV7-8 | TGTGCCAGCAGCTTATCTTCGCCTTTTGCGGACTACTCCTACGAGCAGTACTTC | CASSLSSPFADYSYEQYF
TRBJ1-1 | - | - | TRBV18 | TGTGCCAGCTCACTGGGCACCGAGAACACTGAAGCTTTCTTT | CASSLGTENTEAFF
TRBJ1-2 | - | - | TRBV28 | TGTGCCAGCAGTATCGGGGGGCCCGGTGATGGCTACACCTTC | CASSIGGPGDGYTF
TRBJ2-5 | - | - | TRBV29-1 | TGCAGCGTTAAACCTGGGGGGAAAGAGACCCAGTACTTC | CSVKPGGKETQYF
TRBJ2-7 | few | TRBD2 | TRBV28 | TGTGCCAGCAGTTTGGGACTAGCGGGCATCTCCTACGAGCAGTACTTC | CASSLGLAGISYEQYF
TRBJ2-3 | - | - | TRBV28 | TGTGCCAGCAGTTTCCCCTGGGAGGATACGCAGTATTTT | CASSFPWEDTQYF
TRBJ2-1 | - | TRBD2 | TRBV19 | TGTGCCAGTAGTATTTCGGGACTAGCCTTGGAGCAGTTCTTC | CASSISGLALEQFF
TRBJ2-1 | - | - | TRBV28 | TGTGCCAGCAGTTTGGGTTTTGGGGGCCTCTACAATGAGCAGTTCTTC | CASSLGFGGLYNEQFF
TRBJ2-1 | - | TRBD2 | TRBV28 | TGTGCCAGCAGTTTATGGACTAGCGGAACCTACAATGAGCAGTTCTTC | CASSLWTSGTYNEQFF